The T cell receptor (beta chain) described here comes from a study of technical replicates of blood from four donors. Sequencing used immunoSEQ multiplex PCR; TCRdb keeps in-frame clones, though not all of them. This sample has under 85,000 clones, with about nine tenths found just once. The V and J ends lost 6 bases and 7 bases, in that order; junction bases with no gene match: 5. Germline V CDR1 and CDR2: MGHDK, SYGVNS. The CDR3 is 12 residues long. This receptor was identified in a human donor in good health. Specimen: T cells isolated from PBMCs. The chain combines TRBV25-1 with TRBJ1-2; 7 bases agree with TRBD1. CDR3 sequence reads: CASRGTGVGYTF. CDR3 nucleotide sequence: TGTGCCAGCAGGGGTACAGGGGTTGGCTACACCTTC.